Following are 23 T cell receptor beta chains from one sample sequenced in a study of T cells in Graves' hyperthyroidism and ophthalmopathy. The TCR beta CDR3 regions underwent amplification using RNA transcripts as the source. A set of HTBI primers served as the primers for a first-round RT-PCR of the TCR CDR3. A single record per CDR3 protein comes from TCRdb applying MiXCR to the multiplex PCR reads. The sample shows about 600,000 distinct CDR3 sequences, roughly 16% of them seen only once. Sequences were obtained from blood. These receptor sequences come from a woman in her forties with Graves' ophthalmopathy.

This clonotype was seen at least ten times. This chain connects TRBV27 to TRBJ1-6; D ambiguous. With 3 bases removed from V and 9 bases from J, the gap between germline ends came to 6 bases. This CDR3 has 12 residues. In germline, CDR1 is MNHEY, CDR2 SMNVEV (reference sequence). The CDR3 region is CASSFGSSPLHF. The CDR3 DNA follows: TGTGCCAGCAGTTTCGGAAGTTCACCCCTCCACTTT.

This chain joins TRBV5-1 and TRBJ2-5, with TRBD2 matching 14 bases. Germline values: CDR1 SGHRS, CDR2 YFSETQ. Trimming cost V 2 bases and J 1 base; bases outside gene matches: 4. This CDR3 is built from 17 residues. The CDR3 DNA follows: TGCGCCAGCAGCTTCCTTGGGACTAGCGGGAGCCAAGAGACCCAGTACTTC. Translation: CASSFLGTSGSQETQYF. The complete variable domain, with remaining parts taken from reference TRBV5-1 and TRBJ2-5, reads KAGVTQTPRYLIKTRGQQVTLSCSPISGHRSVSWYQQTPGQGLQFLFEYFSETQRNKGNFPGRFSGRQFSNSRSEMNVSTLELGDSALYLCASSFLGTSGSQETQYFGPGTRLLVL.

A word on this clonotype: Just one base apart from a much larger clone, this may be a read error. The chain carries TRBV20-1 and TRBJ1-1; D ambiguous. The length of the CDR3 is 13 residues. The germline V gene has CDR1 DFQATT and CDR2 SNEGSKA (reference sequence). CDR3 protein: CSARDILETEALF. The CDR3 DNA reads as TGCAGTGCTAGAGATATATTGGAAACTGAAGCTCTCTTT.

This clonotype was picked up many times. The chain carries TRBV3-1 and TRBJ1-1; the D gene is possibly TRBD1 (5 bases). The CDR3 length is 15 residues. In germline, CDR1 is LGHDT, CDR2 YNNKEL (reference sequence). Deletions cut 0 bases from V and 1 base from J, with 9 bases between. This CDR3 reads CASSQDLGGNTEAFF. For the CDR3, the DNA is TGTGCCAGCAGCCAAGATCTGGGGGGGAACACTGAAGCTTTCTTT. The variable domain in full, with the rest retrieved from reference TRBV3-1 and TRBJ1-1, is DTAVSQTPKYLVTQMGNDKSIKCEQNLGHDTMYWYKQDSKKFLKIMFSYNNKELIINETVPNRFSPKSPDKAHLNLHINSLELGDSAVYFCASSQDLGGNTEAFFGQGTRLTVV.

This clonotype was recorded at least ten times. This chain links TRBV11-2 with TRBJ2-7; D is undetermined. The CDR3 is 14 amino acids. Trimming pared 2 bases from V and 1 base from J, leaving 9 bases between. From germline, CDR1 is SGHAT and CDR2 FQNNGV. The CDR3 nucleotides read TGTGCCAGCAGCTTAACTGACCAATCCTACGAGCAGTACTTC. This gives the protein CASSLTDQSYEQYF.

The chain links TRBV2 to TRBJ2-7; D is perhaps TRBD1 (6 bases). CDR1 is SNHLY and CDR2 is FYNNEI in the germline V gene. V was trimmed by 6 bases and J by 7 bases, leaving 13 bases between them. The CDR3 consists of 12 residues. DNA of the CDR3: TGTGCCAGCAGGTTCACAGGGATTGAGCAGTACTTC. Translation gives CASRFTGIEQYF.

This clonotype was detected ten times or more. In DNA, the CDR3 is TGCAGTGCTAGTGAGCCAGGGTACTATGGCTACACCTTC. It codes for CSASEPGYYGYTF. The chain uses TRBV20-1 and TRBJ1-2; maybe TRBD1 (5 bases). This CDR3 contains 13 residues. The V and J ends lost 3 bases and 3 bases respectively, with 11 bases between them. CDR1 is DFQATT and CDR2 is SNEGSKA in the germline V gene (reference sequence).

This clonotype was observed many times. The chain employs TRBV30 and TRBJ2-3; D is unresolved. The CDR3 covers 12 residues. Trimming removed 3 bases at V and 6 bases at J, with 10 bases between. Germline CDR1 and CDR2: GTSNPN and SVGIG (reference sequence). CDR3 loop: CAWRDPADTQYF. CDR3 nucleotide sequence: TGTGCCTGGAGGGACCCCGCCGATACGCAGTATTTT.

This clonotype appeared a few times. The chain carries TRBV20-1 and TRBJ1-6; 9 bases line up with TRBD1. Germline V CDR1 and CDR2: DFQATT, SNEGSKA (reference sequence). This CDR3 contains 15 residues. V was pared by 6 bases and J by 12 bases, with 15 bases of the junction left unmatched. CDR3 amino acids: CSARPGQGSFVPLHF. The CDR3 DNA reads TGCAGTGCCAGACCGGGACAGGGCTCTTTTGTACCCCTCCACTTT.

At least ten counts were recorded for this clonotype. This chain connects TRBV4-1 to TRBJ1-2; no reliable D call. This CDR3 comprises 13 residues. The germline V gene encodes CDR1 MGHRA and CDR2 YSYEKL. Trimming removed 3 bases at V and 5 bases at J, with 10 bases between. The CDR3 DNA follows: TGCGCCAGCAGCCAGCGCACGGGATATGGCTACACCTTC. Its protein product is CASSQRTGYGYTF.

At least ten counts were recorded for this clonotype. This chain's CDR3 is CASKGTGETDTQYF. The DNA for the CDR3 is TGTGCCAGCAAGGGAACAGGGGAGACAGATACGCAGTATTTT. The J gene is TRBJ2-3, the V gene TRBV27; 7 bases agree with TRBD1. The CDR3 sequence is 14 residues long. The germline V gene encodes CDR1 MNHEY and CDR2 SMNVEV (reference sequence). V lost 7 bases, J lost 3 bases, and 7 bases stayed unmatched.

The chain links TRBV18 to TRBJ2-5; a weak D match, TRBD1 (6 bases). V was pared by 3 bases and J by 5 bases, with 13 bases between. This CDR3 contains 14 residues. In germline, CDR1 is KGHSH, CDR2 LQKENI. The CDR3 coding sequence is TGTGCCAGCTCACCGGGCAGGGGTGGCGAGACCCAGTACTTC. Protein sequence: CASSPGRGGETQYF.

This clonotype was counted between two and nine times. The chain joins TRBV20-1 to TRBJ1-1; D is ambiguous. Trimming left V 1 base short and J 3 bases short, with 12 bases between. CDR3 length: 14 amino acids. The germline V gene has CDR1 DFQATT and CDR2 SNEGSKA (reference sequence). The CDR3 DNA sequence: TGCAGTGCTAGAGGGTCGAGGGTGTACACTGAAGCTTTCTTT. Translating gives CSARGSRVYTEAFF.

This clonotype was seen repeatedly, ten times or more. The rearrangement uses TRBV2 and TRBJ1-1; the D is unclear. CDR3 length: 15 amino acids. Germline values: CDR1 SNHLY, CDR2 FYNNEI. The V gene lost 4 bases and the J gene lost 1 base, with 13 bases spanning the gap. The CDR3 spells CASSGLLTGNTEAFF. In DNA form, the CDR3 reads TGTGCCAGCAGTGGTCTTTTGACGGGGAACACTGAAGCTTTCTTT.

This chain links TRBV12-3 or TRBV12-4 with TRBJ1-2; D unclear. This CDR3 has 13 amino acids. V gave up 5 bases and J gave up 8 bases, with 15 bases separating them. The DNA for the CDR3 is TGTGCCAGCAGTCCTGCTGGGTTGTCCGGCTACACCTTC. It yields the protein CASSPAGLSGYTF.

In its sample, this clonotype was seen a few times. The J gene is TRBJ2-1, the V gene TRBV9, with D possibly being TRBD2 (6 bases). The germline gives CDR1 SGDLS, CDR2 YYNGEE. This CDR3 region has 15 residues. Trimming took off 0 bases at V and 5 bases at J, with 12 bases between the two ends. The CDR3 reads CASSVDSGRNNEQFF. CDR3 nucleotide sequence: TGTGCCAGCAGCGTAGATAGCGGACGAAACAATGAGCAGTTCTTC.

This clonotype was detected once. The chain recombines TRBV28 with TRBJ2-5, with D possibly being TRBD1 (6 bases). The CDR3 has 14 amino acids. CDR1 is MDHEN, CDR2 SYDVKM, per germline. The ends were cut back, 4 bases at V and 5 bases at J, with 14 bases in the middle. The CDR3 DNA reads TGTGCCAGCAGTTCGGACAGCCTGGGGGAGACCCAGTACTTC. As protein: CASSSDSLGETQYF.

This clonotype was seen ten or more times. The chain joins TRBV12-3 or TRBV12-4 to TRBJ1-4, with D unresolved. The CDR3 is made up of 17 amino acids. V lost 5 bases and J 0 bases, leaving 16 bases between the germline ends. The CDR3, as DNA: TGTGCCAGCAGTCGTAGAGCGCCGACAACAACTAATGAAAAACTGTTTTTT. Its protein product is CASSRRAPTTTNEKLFF.

This clonotype was observed at least ten times. This rearrangement joins TRBV27 to TRBJ2-1; possibly TRBD1 for D (5 bases). This CDR3 spans 18 amino acids. Germline V gene lookup returns CDR1 MNHEY and CDR2 SMNVEV (reference sequence). The V end lost 2 bases, the J end lost 4 bases, and 21 bases lay between the germline ends. CDR3 amino acids: CASSLTGLGAARYNEQFF. CDR3 DNA sequence: TGTGCCAGCAGTTTAACCGGCCTTGGGGCGGCCCGTTACAATGAGCAGTTCTTC.

A few counts support this clonotype. The chain carries TRBV5-1 and TRBJ1-1, with D perhaps matching TRBD1 (5 bases). The CDR3 spans 14 residues. Germline CDR1 reads SGHRS; CDR2 reads YFSETQ. V dropped 3 bases and J dropped 5 bases, with 14 bases sitting between them. The CDR3 sequence is CASSYTGTETEAFF. The CDR3 DNA reads as TGCGCCAGCAGCTATACCGGGACTGAAACTGAAGCTTTCTTT.

This clonotype appeared many times. The rearrangement joins TRBV6-2 or TRBV6-3 to TRBJ1-1, with D unresolved. Germline CDR1 is MNHEY and CDR2 is SVGEGT. The CDR3 runs 14 residues. V gave up 5 bases and J gave up 5 bases, with 15 bases separating them. CDR3 in DNA: TGTGCCAGCAGTCTGCAGAGGATGAGAACTGAAGCTTTCTTT. Protein sequence: CASSLQRMRTEAFF.

This clonotype was detected a few times. The genes are TRBV28 and TRBJ2-3; a weak D match, TRBD2 (5 bases). The CDR3 spans 13 residues. Germline V gene data show CDR1 as MDHEN and CDR2 as SYDVKM. The V gene lost 10 bases and the J gene lost 6 bases, with 17 bases spanning the gap. The CDR3 here is CATHSAGPDTQYF. In nucleotides, the CDR3 is TGTGCCACCCACTCGGCGGGCCCGGATACGCAGTATTTT. Looking up the rest from reference TRBV28 and TRBJ2-3 gives the full variable domain: DVKVTQSSRYLVKRTGEKVFLECVQDMDHENMFWYRQDPGLGLRLIYFSYDVKMKEKGDIPEGYSVSREKKERFSLILESASTNQTSMYLCATHSAGPDTQYFGPGTRLTVL.

V and J are TRBV6-2 or TRBV6-3 and TRBJ1-3, with D possibly being TRBD1 (5 bases). V lost 2 bases, J lost 0 bases, and 8 bases lay in between. Per germline, CDR1 MNHEY and CDR2 SVGEGT. The CDR3 loop spans 15 amino acids. CDR3 amino acids: CASSYGGTSGNTIYF. In DNA, the CDR3 is TGTGCCAGCAGTTACGGGGGAACCTCTGGAAACACCATATATTTT.